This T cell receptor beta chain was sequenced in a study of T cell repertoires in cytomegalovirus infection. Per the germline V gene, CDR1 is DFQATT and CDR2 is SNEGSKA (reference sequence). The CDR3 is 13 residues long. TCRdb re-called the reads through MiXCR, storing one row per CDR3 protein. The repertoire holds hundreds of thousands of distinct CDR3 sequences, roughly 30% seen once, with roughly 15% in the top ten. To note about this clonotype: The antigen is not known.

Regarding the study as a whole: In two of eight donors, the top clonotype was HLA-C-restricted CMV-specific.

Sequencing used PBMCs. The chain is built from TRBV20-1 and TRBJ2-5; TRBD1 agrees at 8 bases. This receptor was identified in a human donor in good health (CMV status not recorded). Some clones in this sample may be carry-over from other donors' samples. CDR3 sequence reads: CTVRQGAGETQYF. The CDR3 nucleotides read TGCACGGTTAGGCAGGGGGCAGGAGAGACCCAGTACTTC.